This T cell receptor (beta chain) was sequenced for a study of shared clonotypes between healthy human individuals. The CDR3 length is 16 residues. Trimming pared 2 bases from V and 0 bases from J, leaving 14 bases between. Germline V gene lookup returns CDR1 SGHVS and CDR2 FQNEAQ. The method was immunoSEQ multiplex PCR; TCRdb's version includes in-frame clones alone and lacks a portion of them. The table lists about 490,000 clones, roughly 80% of them singletons. The receptor was isolated from a woman aged 40 to 50 in good health. Some clones in this sample may be carry-over from other donors' samples. This rearrangement joins TRBV7-8 to TRBJ2-7; D possibly uses TRBD1 or TRBD2 (5 bases each). Material: PBMCs. CDR3 amino acids: CASSLWGTVSSYEQYF. The CDR3 DNA reads TGTGCCAGCAGCTTATGGGGGACCGTTAGCTCCTACGAGCAGTACTTC.